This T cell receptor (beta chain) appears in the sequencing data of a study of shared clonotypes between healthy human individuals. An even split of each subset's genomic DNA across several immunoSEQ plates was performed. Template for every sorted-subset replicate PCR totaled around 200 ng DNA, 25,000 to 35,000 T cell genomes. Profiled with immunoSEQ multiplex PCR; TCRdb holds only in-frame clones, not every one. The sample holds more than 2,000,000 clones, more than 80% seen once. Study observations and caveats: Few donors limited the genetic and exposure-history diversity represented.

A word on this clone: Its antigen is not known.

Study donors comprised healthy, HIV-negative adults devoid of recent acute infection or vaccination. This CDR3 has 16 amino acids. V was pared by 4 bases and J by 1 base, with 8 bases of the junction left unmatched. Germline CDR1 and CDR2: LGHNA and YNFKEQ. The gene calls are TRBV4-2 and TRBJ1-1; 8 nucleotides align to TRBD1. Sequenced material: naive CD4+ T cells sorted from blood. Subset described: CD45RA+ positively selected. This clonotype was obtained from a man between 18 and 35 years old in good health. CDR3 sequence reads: CASSRETGVGNTEAFF. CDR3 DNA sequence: TGTGCCAGCAGCCGGGAGACAGGGGTAGGGAACACTGAAGCTTTCTTT.